This T cell receptor (beta chain) was recovered during a study of blood T cell repertoires in COVID-19. About the research overall: The study drew acute and convalescent COVID-19 samples from the United States, Italy and Spain. From T cells, B-cell-depleted T cells, or PBMCs came the material, which was cDNA or gDNA.

As handled by the study authors: Amplification of reference gene primers was used by the study to estimate nucleated cell counts. TCRdb's table, derived via immunoSEQ multiplex PCR, lists solely in-frame clones and lacks some. That table furnishes V, J and clone size, whereas the DNA furnished D and trimming. Counted here are tens of thousands of clones, 65% to 80% occurring once; the ten biggest clones make up approximately 3.4%. The V end lost 4 bases, the J end lost 1 base, and 11 bases lay between the germline ends. The germline gives CDR1 SGHRS, CDR2 YFSETQ. The CDR3 loop spans 14 amino acids. The sequencing sample was made of peripheral blood. This sequence was found in a man in his fifties or sixties with acute or convalescent COVID-19. V is TRBV5-1 and J is TRBJ1-1; a weak D match, TRBD1 (6 bases). The CDR3 reads CASSESQGNTEAFF. The CDR3 region has the DNA TGCGCCAGCAGCGAGTCACAGGGGAACACTGAAGCTTTCTTT.